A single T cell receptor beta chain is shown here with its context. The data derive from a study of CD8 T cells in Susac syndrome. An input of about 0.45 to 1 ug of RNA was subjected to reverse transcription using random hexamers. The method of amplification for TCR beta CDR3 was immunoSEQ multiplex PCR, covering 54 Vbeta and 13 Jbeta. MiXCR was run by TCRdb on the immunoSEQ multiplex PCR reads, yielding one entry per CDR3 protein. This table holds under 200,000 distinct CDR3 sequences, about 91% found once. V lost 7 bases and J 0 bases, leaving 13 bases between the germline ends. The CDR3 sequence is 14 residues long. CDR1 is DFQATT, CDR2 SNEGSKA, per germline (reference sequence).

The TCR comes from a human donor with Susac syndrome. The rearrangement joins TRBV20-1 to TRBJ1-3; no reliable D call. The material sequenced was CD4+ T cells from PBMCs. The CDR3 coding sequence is TGCAGTGTTTTGGAGGATAACTCTGGAAACACCATATATTTT. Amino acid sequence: CSVLEDNSGNTIYF.